A selection of T cell receptor beta chains follows, all from one sample in a study of T cell responses to AZD1222 COVID-19 vaccine. Repertoires were generated with immunoSEQ multiplex PCR, while TCRdb's copy carries only in-frame clones and drops some. Among under 140,000 clones listed, about nine tenths were seen once. The material was peripheral blood, obtained on day 0 of AZD1222 vaccination. The receptors originated from an adult in good health. CDR3s include the opening cysteine and the closing phenylalanine or tryptophan. The D gene is left open where the match is weak. Size values are once, few and many counts, or a class for expanded clones, and some rows have none.

TRBJ1-2 | NA | NA | TRBV7-8 | TGTGCCAGCAGCTTAGAAGAGGGGCCTAACTATGGCTACACCTTC | CASSLEEGPNYGYTF
TRBJ2-3 | NA | NA | TRBV7-6 | TGTGCCAGCAGCCCCCCGGGGGCTTCCTATACGCAGTATTTT | CASSPPGASYTQYF
TRBJ1-1 | NA | NA | TRBV4-2 | TGTGCCAGCAGCCAACTTGGGCGGAGCACTGAAGCTTTCTTT | CASSQLGRSTEAFF
TRBJ2-7 | TRBD1 | NA | TRBV18 | TGTGCCAGCTCACCAAGGACAGGGTTGAGCGAGCAGTACTTC | CASSPRTGLSEQYF
TRBJ2-7 | NA | NA | TRBV5-5 | TGTGCCAGCAGCTTGGCTGGACTCCCGAGGGACGAGCAGTACTTC | CASSLAGLPRDEQYF
TRBJ1-6 | NA | few | TRBV18 | TGTGCCAGCTCACCAAGCAGGGGCCCAGATTCACCCCTCCACTTT | CASSPSRGPDSPLHF
TRBJ1-4 | TRBD1 | NA | TRBV4-1 | TGCGCCAGCAGCCAAGGACCGGGACAGGGGTATTCTAATGAAAAACTGTTTTTT | CASSQGPGQGYSNEKLFF
TRBJ1-2 | NA | NA | TRBV10-3 | TGTGCCATCAGTGAACGCGGCGCAACCTATGGCTACACCTTC | CAISERGATYGYTF
TRBJ2-1 | NA | NA | TRBV14 | TGTGCCAGCAGCCTCTCCCCCTACAATGAGCAGTTCTTC | CASSLSPYNEQFF
TRBJ1-2 | NA | NA | TRBV19 | TGTGCCAGTAGTATTAGTCGAGACTATGGCTACACCTTC | CASSISRDYGYTF
TRBJ1-1 | NA | NA | TRBV13 | TGTGCCAGCAGCTTAGAATGGGACACTGAGATGAACACTGAAGCTTTCTTT | CASSLEWDTEMNTEAFF
TRBJ1-5 | NA | NA | TRBV12-2 | TGTGCAAGTCGCTTAGGGGCGCGTTGGGGCAATCAGCCCCAGCATTTT | CASRLGARWGNQPQHF
TRBJ2-7 | TRBD2 | once | TRBV3-1/TRBV3-2 | TGTGCCAGCAGCCAAAGAGCGGGGGGGAGTGAGCAGTACTTC | CASSQRAGGSEQYF
TRBJ2-1 | NA | NA | TRBV2 | TGTGCCAGCAGTAAACAGACGAATGAGCAGTTCTTC | CASSKQTNEQFF
TRBJ2-1 | TRBD1 | NA | TRBV29-1 | TGCAGCGTTACGGTCGGACAGGGTGGTGAGCAGTTCTTC | CSVTVGQGGEQFF
TRBJ1-5 | NA | NA | TRBV6-5 | TGTGCCAGCAGTTCCGATGGGGCTAGGCAGCCCCAGCATTTT | CASSSDGARQPQHF
TRBJ1-1 | NA | NA | TRBV19 | TGTGCCAGCGCGACCCCAAATTTGAACACTGAAGCTTTCTTT | CASATPNLNTEAFF
TRBJ2-2 | TRBD2 | NA | TRBV7-6 | TGTGCCAGCAGCTCGTACCCCGTAGGACTAGCGGGGGGCCACAACACCGGGGAGCTGTTTTTT | CASSSYPVGLAGGHNTGELFF
TRBJ2-1 | TRBD2 | many | TRBV9 | TGTGCCAGCAGCTCAAGGACTAGCGGGACCCGGAATGAGCAGTTCTTC | CASSSRTSGTRNEQFF
TRBJ1-1 | NA | few | TRBV6-5 | TGTGCCAGCACCCTGGGGGGGTCGGGCGGCACTGAAGCTTTCTTT | CASTLGGSGGTEAFF
TRBJ1-1 | TRBD1 | NA | TRBV6-5 | TGTGCCAGCAGGAGGGACAGGGGAGAAAGCACTGAAGCTTTCTTT | CASRRDRGESTEAFF
TRBJ2-2 | NA | NA | TRBV5-1 | TGCGCCAGCAGCCTTAAAAGCGCTACCGGGGAGCTGTTTTTT | CASSLKSATGELFF
TRBJ2-5 | NA | NA | TRBV5-4 | TGTGCCAGCAGCTTGGAACTGGAAGAGACCCAGTACTTC | CASSLELEETQYF
TRBJ1-4 | NA | NA | TRBV27 | TGTGCCAGCAGTACCCCGGGACCGACCCTAGGGAAACTGTTTTTT | CASSTPGPTLGKLFF
TRBJ2-7 | NA | medium-sized | TRBV19 | TGTGCCAGTAGTATCAAGGGACGGACCTACGAGCAGTACTTC | CASSIKGRTYEQYF
TRBJ1-1 | NA | NA | TRBV27 | TGTGCCAGCAACCATCTCGGGGGCACTGAAGCTTTCTTT | CASNHLGGTEAFF
TRBJ1-5 | NA | NA | TRBV7-2 | TGTGCCAGCAGTCCGGACGGGCGATCGAGGGGTATCGGGAGTCAGCCCCAGCATTTT | CASSPDGRSRGIGSQPQHF
TRBJ2-1 | NA | NA | TRBV14 | TGTGCCAGCAGCTATACCTACGGACCACCCCTCTTC | CASSYTYGPPLF
TRBJ2-1 | TRBD1 | NA | TRBV25-1 | TGTGCCAGCAGTGGCCGACAGGGCAATAGGATGGGGAATGAGCAGTTCTTC | CASSGRQGNRMGNEQFF
TRBJ1-5 | NA | NA | TRBV2 | TGTGCCAGCAGGCGGACAGAGGGGAGCAATCAGCCCCAGCATTTT | CASRRTEGSNQPQHF
TRBJ1-2 | NA | NA | TRBV5-1 | TGCGCCAGCAGCTTGGACTCCAGCGGGGGCTACACCTTC | CASSLDSSGGYTF
TRBJ2-1 | TRBD1 | NA | TRBV11-2 | TGTGCCAGCAGCCGCGTGACAGGGGGAAGGAATGAGCAGTTCTTC | CASSRVTGGRNEQFF
TRBJ1-5 | NA | NA | TRBV28 | TGTGCCAGCAGTTCCGAGGCGGGGATCGAGGAGCCCCAGCATTTT | CASSSEAGIEEPQHF
TRBJ2-1 | NA | NA | TRBV19 | TGTGCCAGTAGTATATTTTCTAATGAGCAGTTCTTC | CASSIFSNEQFF
TRBJ1-3 | TRBD1 | NA | TRBV6-6 | TGTGCCAGCAGTAATCAGGGGGGATCTGGAAACACCATATATTTT | CASSNQGGSGNTIYF
TRBJ2-7 | NA | NA | TRBV5-8 | TGTGCCAGCAGCTTGGGACAGGACTACGAGCAGTACTTC | CASSLGQDYEQYF
TRBJ2-6 | NA | once | TRBV7-9 | TGTGCCAGCAGCTATGACAGCTCTGGGGCCAACGTCCTGACTTTC | CASSYDSSGANVLTF
TRBJ2-1 | TRBD1 | few | TRBV5-5 | TGTGCCAGCAGCCCATTGACAGGGGGCGCAAATCATGAGCAGTTCTTC | CASSPLTGGANHEQFF
TRBJ1-1 | NA | NA | TRBV11-3 | TGTGCCAGCAGCTTAGATCGGGTCACTGAAGCTTTCTTT | CASSLDRVTEAFF
TRBJ1-2 | NA | NA | TRBV3-1/TRBV3-2 | TGTGCCAGCAGCCGCGGGTGGAACTATGGCTACACCTTC | CASSRGWNYGYTF
TRBJ1-5 | NA | NA | TRBV28 | TGTGCCAGCAGTTTAATAGGTGGACAGCGCAATCAGCCCCAGCATTTT | CASSLIGGQRNQPQHF
TRBJ2-3 | TRBD2 | once | TRBV3-1/TRBV3-2 | TGTGCCAGCAGCCAAGGGGACGGGGGGGCAATGAATACGCAGTATTTT | CASSQGDGGAMNTQYF
TRBJ1-1 | NA | NA | TRBV11-2 | TGTGCCAGCGGGGGGGGCACTGAAGCTTTCTTT | CASGGGTEAFF
TRBJ2-7 | NA | NA | TRBV2 | TGTGCCAGCACTAAGGACAGCCCGAGCTCCTACGAGCAGTACTTC | CASTKDSPSSYEQYF
TRBJ1-6 | NA | once | TRBV28 | TGTGCCAGCAGTCCCCGACAGAGCTCCTATAATTCACCCCTCCACTTT | CASSPRQSSYNSPLHF
TRBJ2-5 | NA | once | TRBV3-1/TRBV3-2 | TGTGCCAGCAGCCAAAACCGGGCCGCTTTCGGCCAGTACTTC | CASSQNRAAFGQYF
TRBJ2-7 | TRBD1 | NA | TRBV7-8 | TGTGCCAGCAGCTTAAGGGGGCCGGGCGAGCAGTACTTC | CASSLRGPGEQYF
TRBJ2-3 | NA | NA | TRBV7-6 | TGTGCCAGCAGCTTAGGGGCAGAAACTAGCACAGATACGCAGTATTTT | CASSLGAETSTDTQYF
TRBJ1-6 | NA | NA | TRBV28 | TGTGCCAGCAACAAGGGGAACCAAGGGACCCTAAATTCACCCCTCCACTTT | CASNKGNQGTLNSPLHF
TRBJ2-1 | NA | NA | TRBV5-4 | TGTGCCAGCAGCACAGGACTGCTCTCCTACAATGAGCAGTTCTTC | CASSTGLLSYNEQFF